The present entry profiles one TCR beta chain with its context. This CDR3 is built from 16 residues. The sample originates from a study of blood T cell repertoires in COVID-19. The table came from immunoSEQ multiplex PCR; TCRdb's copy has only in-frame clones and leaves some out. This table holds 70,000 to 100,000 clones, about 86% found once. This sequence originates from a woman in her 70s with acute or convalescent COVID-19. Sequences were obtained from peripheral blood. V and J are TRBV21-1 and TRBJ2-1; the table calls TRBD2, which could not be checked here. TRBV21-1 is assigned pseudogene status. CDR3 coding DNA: TGTGCCAGCAGCAAAGAAGATAGGACTAGCGACAATGAGCAGTTCTTC. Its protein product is CASSKEDRTSDNEQFF.